The 25 T cell receptor beta chains below were found in one sample sequenced in a study of T cell repertoires in cytomegalovirus infection. TCRdb reprocessed the reads with MiXCR, giving one entry per CDR3 protein. The profile shows nearly 450,000 distinct CDR3 sequences, 30% to 40% of them singletons. Sequencing used PBMCs. These receptors were collected from a human donor in good health (CMV status not recorded). Some clones in this sample may be carry-over from other donors' samples.

The chain combines TRBV7-9 with TRBJ2-5; TRBD2 matches 10 bases. CDR3 length: 15 amino acids. Per germline, CDR1 SEHNR and CDR2 FQNEAQ (reference sequence). The V gene end was trimmed by 6 bases and the J gene end by 0 bases; junction bases not matched to a gene: 4. CDR3 sequence (DNA): TGTGCCAGCAGGTCGGGGACTAGCGACCAAGAGACCCAGTACTTC. Its protein is CASRSGTSDQETQYF.

The rearrangement links TRBV3-1 to TRBJ1-1; no clear D gene. Germline V gene lookup returns CDR1 LGHDT and CDR2 YNNKEL (reference sequence). The CDR3 is 15 amino acids. Trimming pared 1 base from V and 1 base from J, leaving 10 bases between. The CDR3 sequence is CASSQGRWKNTEAFF. CDR3 bases: TGTGCCAGCAGCCAAGGCCGTTGGAAGAACACTGAAGCTTTCTTT. Full variable domain (rest looked up from reference TRBV3-1 and TRBJ1-1): DTAVSQTPKYLVTQMGNDKSIKCEQNLGHDTMYWYKQDSKKFLKIMFSYNNKELIINETVPNRFSPKSPDKAHLNLHINSLELGDSAVYFCASSQGRWKNTEAFFGQGTRLTVV.

There are a few counts of this clonotype. The chain recombines TRBV7-2 with TRBJ1-2; TRBD1 matches at 8 bases. The ends lost 5 bases at V and 7 bases at J; junction bases unmatched: 15. This CDR3 is 16 amino acids long. Germline V CDR1 and CDR2: SGHTA, FQGNSA. The CDR3 DNA follows: TGTGCCAGCAGCCGCAACCCAGTCCAGGGGGCTGGTGGCTACACCTTC. Translating it yields CASSRNPVQGAGGYTF.

This clonotype was counted a few times. The chain has TRBV24-1 and TRBJ1-2, with D hard to call. Trimming pared 4 bases from V and 8 bases from J, leaving 10 bases between. This CDR3 is built from 12 residues. Germline lookup yields CDR1 KGHDR and CDR2 SFDVKD. The CDR3 nucleotides are TGTGCCACCAGTGAAGAGGGTTGGGGCTACACCTTC. It specifies CATSEEGWGYTF.

The chain couples TRBV5-6 to TRBJ2-2; D unresolved. Germline V CDR1 and CDR2: SGHDT, YYEEEE. V lost 1 base and J 3 bases, leaving 13 bases between the germline ends. This CDR3 comprises 16 residues. The CDR3 DNA reads TGTGCCAGCAGCTTGCTGCGGAACCGAGACACCGGGGAGCTGTTTTTT. Encoded protein: CASSLLRNRDTGELFF.

This clonotype has a count of ten or more. The rearrangement joins TRBV7-6 to TRBJ2-1, with D tentatively TRBD2 (5 bases). The CDR3 spans 14 residues. V was trimmed by 5 bases and J by 9 bases, leaving 17 bases between them. Germline V lookup: CDR1 SGHVS, CDR2 FNYEAQ. CDR3 protein: CASSPNYIGGEQFF. As DNA, the CDR3 is TGTGCCAGCAGCCCAAATTATATCGGAGGTGAGCAGTTCTTC.

About this clonotype itself: This clone may be a read error of a much larger clone one base away. This likely comes from a read error, as the CDR3 has no conserved phenylalanine or tryptophan at its end. This chain uses TRBV12-3 or TRBV12-4 with TRBJ1-2, with D maybe TRBD1 (6 bases). Trimming pared 6 bases from V and 8 bases from J, leaving 16 bases between. The CDR3 consists of 13 residues. This CDR3 reads CASSPGAHLGYTL. DNA of the CDR3: TGTGCCAGCAGCCCGGGGGCCCACTTGGGCTACACCTTA.

The V call is TRBV6-1, the J call TRBJ1-6; 9 bases are a match to TRBD1. The germline V gene has CDR1 MNHNS and CDR2 SASEGT. CDR3 length: 13 residues. The V and J ends lost 9 bases and 9 bases, in that order; junction bases with no gene match: 6. CDR3 residues: CASGTGFSSPLHF. CDR3 sequence (DNA): TGTGCCAGTGGGACAGGGTTTAGTTCACCCCTCCACTTT.

The CDR3: CASSLSPGDNFYEQYF. Here the CDR3 DNA reads TGTGCCAGCAGCTTATCCCCAGGGGACAACTTCTACGAGCAGTACTTC. This chain links TRBV7-3 with TRBJ2-7; possibly TRBD1 for D (6 bases). V dropped 2 bases and J dropped 3 bases, with 17 bases sitting between them. This CDR3 contains 16 residues. Germline CDR1 SGHTA, CDR2 FQGTGA.

The chain couples TRBV19 to TRBJ1-5; D remains ambiguous. The CDR3 has 14 residues. Per germline, CDR1 LNHDA and CDR2 SQIVND (reference sequence). V was shortened by 5 bases and J by 6 bases, with 14 bases between the two germline ends. Written as DNA, the CDR3 is TGTGCCAGTAGTGGCGACGGGCGGGGTCAGCCCCAGCATTTT. This encodes CASSGDGRGQPQHF.

This clonotype was counted only a few times. The chain joins TRBV20-1 to TRBJ2-5; 14 bases agree with TRBD2. This CDR3 is 16 amino acids long. Per germline, CDR1 DFQATT and CDR2 SNEGSKA (reference sequence). Trimming cost V 7 bases and J 0 bases; bases outside gene matches: 7. The CDR3 reads CSVIRLAGGYQETQYF. The CDR3, as DNA: TGCAGTGTAATTCGACTAGCGGGGGGGTACCAAGAGACCCAGTACTTC.

This clonotype was picked up many times. This chain joins TRBV7-2 and TRBJ1-1; no clear D gene. The ends were cut back, 2 bases at V and 3 bases at J, with 4 bases in the middle. The length of the CDR3 is 12 residues. Germline CDR1 is SGHTA and CDR2 is FQGNSA. The chain's CDR3 is CASSLTYTEAFF. The CDR3 bases are TGTGCCAGCAGCTTAACGTACACTGAAGCTTTCTTT.

This sequence joins TRBV19 and TRBJ2-1; 11 nucleotides agree with TRBD2. The J segment lost 7 bases and the V segment lost 0 bases, leaving 14 bases of the junction unmatched. This CDR3 contains 19 residues. CDR1 is LNHDA and CDR2 is SQIVND in the germline V gene (reference sequence). CDR3 sequence (DNA): TGTGCCAGTAGTATAGATCAGGGGATAGCGGGGGGGCCATTTAATGAGCAGTTCTTC. It codes for CASSIDQGIAGGPFNEQFF.

The genes are TRBV6-1 and TRBJ1-1; D is unresolved. This CDR3 has 13 residues. CDR1 MNHNS and CDR2 SASEGT come from the germline V gene. V was shortened by 1 base and J by 9 bases, with 12 bases between the two germline ends. This CDR3 reads CASSEVGSDQAFF. The CDR3 region has the DNA TGTGCCAGCAGTGAAGTGGGGAGTGATCAAGCTTTCTTT.

This clonotype has a handful of counts. V and J are TRBV14 and TRBJ1-4; D is perhaps TRBD1 (6 bases). CDR1 is SGHDN and CDR2 is FVKESK in the germline V gene. Between the trimmed V and J ends, which lost 8 bases and 7 bases, there was a span of 11 bases. The CDR3 consists of 12 residues. CDR3 in amino acids: CASAGVAEKLFF. DNA for the CDR3: TGTGCCAGCGCAGGGGTGGCTGAAAAACTGTTTTTT. The variable domain in full, with the rest retrieved from reference TRBV14 and TRBJ1-4, is EAGVTQFPSHSVIEKGQTVTLRCDPISGHDNLYWYRRVMGKEIKFLLHFVKESKQDESGMPNNRFLAERTGGTYSTLKVQPAELEDSGVYFCASAGVAEKLFFGSGTQLSVL.

The V gene is TRBV5-1, the J gene TRBJ1-1; no reliable D call. This CDR3 comprises 16 residues. V was trimmed by 0 bases and J by 1 base, leaving 13 bases between them. Looked up from germline, CDR1 is SGHRS and CDR2 is YFSETQ. CDR3: CASSLVAGSGNTEAFF. Written as DNA, the CDR3 is TGCGCCAGCAGCTTGGTTGCGGGTTCGGGGAACACTGAAGCTTTCTTT.

A few counts support this clonotype. The chain is built from TRBV7-8 and TRBJ1-5; 8 positions agree with TRBD1. V lost 4 bases, J lost 6 bases, and 11 bases stayed unmatched. Germline V gives CDR1 SGHVS, CDR2 FQNEAQ. This CDR3 has 16 residues. CDR3 protein: CASSSISGTGGQPQHF. CDR3 nucleotide sequence: TGTGCCAGCAGCTCCATTTCCGGAACAGGGGGTCAGCCCCAGCATTTT.

Turning to this clonotype: One end of the junction fails to match germline, which may point to a read error. The V and J genes are TRBV20-1 and TRBJ1-5, with 8 bases identical to TRBD1. Germline CDR1 reads DFQATT; CDR2 reads SNEGSKA (reference sequence). The CDR3 totals 14 residues. CDR3 coding DNA: TGCAGTGCTAGAGATCCAGGGGGCAAGCAGCCCCAGCATTTT. It specifies CSARDPGGKQPQHF.

Points on this clonotype: A much bigger clone sits one base away, suggesting this may be a read error. The rearrangement links TRBV7-2 to TRBJ1-1, with D possibly being TRBD1 (5 bases). Germline V gene lookup returns CDR1 SGHTA and CDR2 FQGNSA. This CDR3 is built from 15 residues. The V end lost 7 bases, the J end lost 2 bases, and 17 bases lay between the germline ends. CDR3 amino acids: CASISQGTTNTEAFF. CDR3 bases: TGTGCCAGCATCTCCCAGGGTACGACTAACACTGAAGCTTTCTTT.

The J gene is TRBJ2-1, the V gene TRBV4-1; 8 bases are a match to TRBD2. The germline V gene has CDR1 MGHRA and CDR2 YSYEKL. This CDR3 has 16 residues. V lost 0 bases and J lost 5; bases outside the gene matches: 6. The CDR3 nucleotides are TGCGCCAGCAGCCAAGATCCGGGACTAGTGGACAATGAGCAGTTCTTC. Translation: CASSQDPGLVDNEQFF.

By sample share, this clonotype is medium-sized (0.01 to 0.1%). The J gene is TRBJ2-1, the V gene TRBV4-1; D may be TRBD1 (6 bases). V was shortened by 4 bases and J by 8 bases, with 15 bases between the two germline ends. The length of the CDR3 is 14 residues. CDR1 is MGHRA and CDR2 is YSYEKL in the germline V gene. Here the CDR3 DNA reads TGCGCCAGCAGCCTCGAGACAGGTTCGTATGAGCAGTTCTTC. Translation: CASSLETGSYEQFF.

The rearrangement links TRBV5-6 to TRBJ2-1; 8 positions agree with TRBD1. The trim removed 2 bases at V and 4 bases at J, leaving 2 bases unmatched. The CDR3 totals 14 residues. Germline values: CDR1 SGHDT, CDR2 YYEEEE. The DNA of the CDR3 is TGTGCCAGCAGCTTACAGGGGGGTTACAATGAGCAGTTCTTC. Translation: CASSLQGGYNEQFF.

The chain has TRBV6-4 and TRBJ1-2, with TRBD1 matching over 8 bases. The germline V gene encodes CDR1 MRHNA and CDR2 SNTAGT. J gave up 14 bases and V 0 bases, and 8 bases lay outside the gene matches. The CDR3 has 13 residues. In nucleotides, the CDR3 is TGTGCCAGCAGTGACTCTATGACAGGGGTGCAAACCTTC. Translated, it gives CASSDSMTGVQTF.

This clonotype has a count of ten or more. This sequence joins TRBV7-2 and TRBJ2-5; the match to TRBD2 covers 11 bases. With 6 bases clipped from V and 5 bases from J, the junction kept 2 bases outside the gene matches. This CDR3 is 13 amino acids long. Per germline, CDR1 SGHTA and CDR2 FQGNSA. The CDR3 DNA reads as TGTGCCAGCAGGCGACTAGCGGGGGAGACCCAGTACTTC. This codes for CASRRLAGETQYF.

This clonotype appeared a single time. DNA for the CDR3: TGTGCCAGACGCTCTTGGGGGGCGCCCCAAGAGACCCAGTACTTC. Translated: CARRSWGAPQETQYF. This rearrangement joins TRBV11-2 to TRBJ2-5; possibly TRBD1 or TRBD2 for D (6 bases each). V lost 9 bases to trimming and J lost 1 base, with 18 bases between them. CDR3 size: 15 residues. The germline CDR1 and CDR2 sequences are SGHAT and FQNNGV.